This T cell receptor beta chain was identified in a study of cytomegalovirus exposure and HLA in healthy donors (dated by TCRdb to about 2017). Concerning the study at large: An earlier analysis of roughly 630 of the donors reported more than 250 Gb of sequence data and 120 million or so unique TCR beta sequences from about 200 million T cells. An early release that covered more than 550 HLA-typed donors contained around 300 gigabases of sequencing data and tens of millions of unique TCR sequences. Among the roughly 400 genotyped donors, approximately 82% belonged to the genetic ancestry cluster associated with self-reported Caucasian donors. The study aimed to test whether signatures of past pathogen exposure could be identified by cataloging public T cell receptors. The T cell repertoires of some 700 subjects were profiled by immunosequencing and related to cytomegalovirus serostatus. A separate validation cohort of approximately 130 different subjects was used in addition to the 666-subject first cohort. To predict cytomegalovirus infection status, the study brought together high-throughput TCR immunosequencing, statistical association of individual TCRs with disease status, and machine learning. A later analysis re-analyzed previously published TCR beta repertoires from 550 to 700 donors and added high-resolution HLA genotyping to study TCR occurrence patterns. Rather than drawing on any new phenotypic data, the later analysis identified candidate immune exposures from TCR beta sequences and the way those sequences occurred across donors. To decide whether each TCR beta V gene segment behaved as functional or pseudogenic, an earlier analysis of approximately 620 of the donors relied on high-throughput TCR beta sequencing. Alongside the repertoire data, information on donor age, sex, ethnicity and CMV serostatus was compiled. A later genetic analysis used genome-wide SNP genotypes for about 60% of the roughly 670 donors, treating that subset as a discovery cohort. All discovery cohort repertoires had been generated using a single sequencing platform. HLA typing covered class I and class II loci at four-digit resolution. Typing coverage varied by locus: roughly 629-630 donors for A, B, C, DRB1 and DQB1; about 520 for DQA1; around 610 for DPA1; some 470 for DPB1. Several DR-DQ haplotypes were handled as single units for association and clustering, since linkage in the cohort was strong. Among around 400 genotyped donors of the cohort, an average of around 220,000 unique TCR beta nucleotide sequences was sequenced per donor, of which approximately 18% were non-productive. The full study reports these points: According to a later genetic analysis, donors in an Asian-associated ancestry cluster had fewer N-insertions in productive TCRs than the approximately 700-donor mean. When HLA alleles, especially DR and DQ, strongly co-occurred, attributing TCR associations to individual alleles was difficult. Linkage disequilibrium might explain the correlated functional status among segregating V segments, but an unknown experimental factor could not be ruled out. The study gave a list of 150 to 200 TCR beta chains associated with cytomegalovirus. Three of the identified cytomegalovirus-associated TCR beta chains were confirmed in vitro to be specific for cytomegalovirus antigens. For the cohort, immune exposure information was limited to CMV serostatus. Because HLA typing was missing for some donors at each locus, association tests included only the typed subset. A cluster of highly shared sequence variants was judged likely to be a technical artifact of the sequencing pipeline. Most CMV-associated TCR beta chains appeared to be HLA-restricted in a later analysis, and the HLA associations seemed to be driven largely by CMV exposure. A later analysis reported that several top co-occurrence clusters appeared linked to parvovirus B19, influenza, CMV and Epstein-Barr virus. About 15 rarely observed V segments, including chromosome 9 orphons, were excluded from the earlier analysis of a few hundred of the donors because counts were too low. The 87-base-pair reads could not distinguish some IMGT-functional V segments, including TRBV6-2 and TRBV6-3, so those segments were excluded. An association between a missense DCLRE1C variant and V-gene and J-gene trimming of TCR beta chains was found in a later genetic analysis and replicated in an independent cohort. Broadly in line with IMGT annotations, most TCR beta V segments showed up in productive rearrangements about 87% or about 30% of the time in an earlier analysis of roughly 590 of the donors. A further reported finding was that TCR beta sequences accurately predicted the HLA-A and HLA-B alleles for most subjects in the first cohort. In a later analysis, HLA-associated TCR beta chains showed more clonal expansion and lower generation probabilities than non-associated chains that were equally common. In both the original and validation cohorts, the classifier was reported to diagnose cytomegalovirus status with high specificity and sensitivity. While some public TCRs were present in many individuals, most TCR sequences turned up only very rarely across donors. Presence/absence analyses assumed roughly uniform sequencing depth across donors, an assumption that may not hold. The authors suggested that the approach could potentially be generalized to other disease states and immunological phenotypes. Only TCR beta chains were sequenced in this cohort, and the absence of alpha or paired-chain data limited detectable features. In a later analysis, some 18,000 TCR beta sequences were associated with specific HLA alleles at a false discovery rate of 0.05. According to a later analysis, TCR association rates differed among HLA loci, with DRB1 alleles showing the most associated TCRs and HLA-C alleles showing the fewest.

A word on this clone: It lacks a known antigen. No much larger clonotype is one base removed from it; base qualities were not supplied.

Sequences MRHNA (CDR1) and SNTAGT (CDR2) are obtained from the germline V gene. The trim is 0 bases for V and 11 bases for J, with a gap of 11 bases between the germline ends. The CDR3 numbers 13 residues from cysteine through phenylalanine. This entry keeps only the CDR3 DNA: 39 bases, framed from base 1. Preparation of the library involved the immunoSEQ multiplex PCR assay. A mixture of 60 forward primers for TCR Vbeta segments and 13 reverse primers for TCR Jbeta segments was used in the multiplex PCR. A multiplex PCR assay on genomic DNA amplified the CDR3 region of rearranged TCR beta genes. The Illumina HiSeq System was used to sequence the amplified TCR beta libraries as 87-base-pair reads. Concerning the study's data processing: In a later analysis, some 80 million unique TCR beta chains were counted across the 690 or so repertoires, and roughly 10 million of these chains were shared by at least two donors. Raw reads were error-corrected and collapsed into unique sequences with a nearest-neighbor algorithm that merged closely related sequences to remove PCR and sequencing errors. Alignment of CDR3 sequences to IMGT reference sequences was used to assign V, D and J gene segments. For a sequence to be retained, at least a six-nucleotide match to both a V gene segment and a J gene segment was required. A rearrangement was called productive if the CDR3 had no stop codons and remained in frame with V and J, and every other rearrangement was called non-productive. CDR3 was defined by IMGT convention, running from the second conserved V-encoded cysteine to the conserved J-encoded phenylalanine. Sequences without an unambiguous match to a single V gene segment were excluded from the earlier analysis of about 630 of the donors. An earlier analysis of 587 of the donors called V segments functional above 56.7% productive rearrangements and segregating when the between-donor standard deviation exceeded 5%. A statistical classification framework was developed to diagnose cytomegalovirus status using the catalog of TCR beta chain sequences. V and J gene assignment, in a later analysis, came from comparing TCR nucleotide sequences with IMGT/GENE-DB human TR gene sequences. A later analysis assigned CDR3 sequences and most-parsimonious VDJ recombination scenarios with the TCRdist pipeline. In a later analysis, each TCR beta chain was defined by its CDR3 amino acid sequence together with its V-gene family, and reads without a unique V-gene family were excluded. As a way to deal with suspected cross-contamination and a sequencing artifact, a later analysis dropped approximately 590 nucleotide sequences that were highly shared and had low generation probability. A later analysis calculated a clonal expansion index for each public chain from normalized within-repertoire ranks of inferred template counts. Generation probabilities in a later analysis came from a VDJ recombination model fitted to out-of-frame rearrangements, and those results were checked against IGoR. In a later analysis, TCR-TCR, TCR-HLA and TCR-CMV co-occurrence was scored with hypergeometric tests, and a repertoire-size bias correction was applied to TCR pairs. In a later analysis, false discovery rates were estimated by permuting HLA or CMV assignments 20 times. A later analysis grouped co-occurring TCRs with DBSCAN, adding TCRdist sequence similarity when clustering within HLA-allele-positive subsets. Repertoires with fewer than 30,000 or more than 120,000 public chains were left out of co-occurrence clustering, as were several repertoires with anomalous nucleotide sharing. TCRdb carries this immuneACCESS record with in-frame sequences only. Its versions omit some clonotypes, under half of them owing to an unresolved V gene in the studies checked, with the rest unexplained. V, J and clone size derive from that table, while D and trimming were established from the DNA sequence. The sample data list under 200,000 clones, and more than 80% of these were observed just once. The ten largest clones take up approximately 2% of the sample.

In total, 500 to 700 healthy bone marrow donors made up the cohort. Cohort members were all nominally healthy when sampled, although unrecorded immune exposures were likely present. The donor tested CMV seronegative, placing the donor among the 350 or so seronegative members of the cohort. A peripheral blood sample was collected from each donor, and TCR beta sequencing was performed on peripheral blood mononuclear cells. Genomic DNA extraction from the blood cell samples was performed with the Qiagen DNeasy Blood Extraction Kit. The TCR originated in a woman under 30 in good health and CMV-seronegative. The chain was built from TRBV6-4 and TRBJ2-1, and possibly TRBD2, on 6 matching bases. Sequencing input: PBMCs. The CDR3 region reads CASSDSASDKQFF. The DNA is as follows: TGTGCCAGCAGTGACTCGGCTAGCGACAAGCAGTTCTTC.